This T cell receptor beta chain emerged from a study of T cells in Graves' hyperthyroidism and ophthalmopathy. Study outcomes and limitations: Within blood appeared most thyroid clonotypes that had expanded above 0.001. Ophthalmopathy was told apart from stable hyperthyroidism by a 13 V-J model.

Investigators excluded patients with uncontrolled infection, other autoimmune disease, pregnancy or lactation. In making diagnoses, clinical symptoms, serum thyroxine and TRAb, thyroid ultrasound and orbital computed tomography were all used. TCR beta CDR3 regions were amplified from RNA. Primed by the HTBI set, a first-round RT-PCR was run on the TCR CDR3. TCRdb reprocessed the multiplex PCR reads via MiXCR and lists one record per CDR3 protein. Of 550,000 to 600,000 distinct CDR3 sequences listed, 46% are singletons. Many counts were recorded for this clonotype. Antigen: not known. The CDR3 runs 12 residues. V was trimmed by 0 bases and J by 6 bases, leaving 6 bases between them. The germline gives CDR1 ENHRY, CDR2 SYGVKD.

The clonotype was recovered from an adult woman with Graves' disease, either hyperthyroidism or ophthalmopathy (not recorded which). V usage is TRBV10-3 and J usage is TRBJ2-7; D gene uncertain. Sample: peripheral blood or thyroid tissue (not recorded which). CDR3 sequence: CAISESNGEQYF. Written as DNA, the CDR3 is TGTGCCATCAGTGAGTCGAACGGCGAGCAGTACTTC.